A selection of T cell receptor beta chains follows, all from one sample in a study of blood T cell repertoires in COVID-19. Measured with immunoSEQ multiplex PCR; TCRdb has only the in-frame clones, and not every one. The sample lists fewer than 350,000 clones; roughly 85% were seen once. Sequenced input: peripheral blood. These receptors were obtained from a human donor in a cohort sampled during active COVID-19. Both conserved end residues are part of each CDR3. Each record gives: V gene, D gene, clone size, J gene, CDR3 protein, CDR3 DNA. The D gene is left open where the match is weak. Where a row states a size, it is once, few, many or the class of an expanded clone; other rows omit it.

V gene: TRBV30
D gene: .
clone size: .
J gene: TRBJ1-1
CDR3 protein: CAFSDTNTEAFF
CDR3 DNA: TGTGCCTTCTCTGACACCAACACTGAAGCTTTCTTT

V gene: TRBV25-1
D gene: .
clone size: .
J gene: TRBJ2-7
CDR3 protein: CASSEQGQGNYEQYF
CDR3 DNA: TGTGCCAGCAGTGAACAAGGGCAGGGAAACTACGAGCAGTACTTC

V gene: TRBV3-1/TRBV3-2
D gene: .
clone size: .
J gene: TRBJ1-2
CDR3 protein: CASSQHNNRDGYGYTF
CDR3 DNA: TGTGCCAGCAGCCAACACAATAACAGGGATGGTTATGGCTACACCTTC

V gene: TRBV7-9
D gene: TRBD1
clone size: .
J gene: TRBJ2-7
CDR3 protein: CASSLSGDRSYEQYF
CDR3 DNA: TGTGCCAGCAGCTTAAGTGGGGACAGATCCTACGAGCAGTACTTC

V gene: TRBV10-1
D gene: TRBD1
clone size: few
J gene: TRBJ2-6
CDR3 protein: CASSEGQGPGANVLTF
CDR3 DNA: TGCGCCAGCAGTGAGGGACAGGGGCCTGGGGCCAACGTCCTGACTTTC

V gene: TRBV30
D gene: .
clone size: .
J gene: TRBJ1-4
CDR3 protein: CAWTTGGGEKLFF
CDR3 DNA: TGTGCCTGGACCACGGGGGGTGGCGAAAAACTGTTTTTT

V gene: TRBV5-1
D gene: .
clone size: .
J gene: TRBJ1-2
CDR3 protein: CASSLVSANYGYTF
CDR3 DNA: TGCGCCAGCAGCTTGGTCAGCGCTAACTATGGCTACACCTTC

V gene: TRBV6-5
D gene: .
clone size: .
J gene: TRBJ1-6
CDR3 protein: CASSYSATYNSPLHF
CDR3 DNA: TGTGCCAGCAGTTACTCCGCGACATACAATTCACCCCTCCACTTT

V gene: TRBV6-5
D gene: TRBD1
clone size: once
J gene: TRBJ1-2
CDR3 protein: CASVASGGHGYTF
CDR3 DNA: TGTGCCAGCGTCGCGTCAGGGGGCCATGGTTACACCTTC

V gene: TRBV28
D gene: .
clone size: .
J gene: TRBJ1-2
CDR3 protein: CASRLSLRGGGYTF
CDR3 DNA: TGTGCCAGCAGATTGTCTCTTAGGGGTGGTGGCTACACCTTC

V gene: TRBV5-5
D gene: TRBD1
clone size: .
J gene: TRBJ2-5
CDR3 protein: CASSGDRGTQYF
CDR3 DNA: TGTGCCAGCAGCGGGGACAGAGGGACCCAGTACTTC

V gene: TRBV7-8
D gene: TRBD1
clone size: .
J gene: TRBJ1-1
CDR3 protein: CASSSRTGGNTEAFF
CDR3 DNA: TGTGCCAGCAGCTCCAGGACAGGGGGGAACACTGAAGCTTTCTTT

V gene: TRBV7-8
D gene: .
clone size: .
J gene: TRBJ2-7
CDR3 protein: CASSLTSSTGRGEQYF
CDR3 DNA: TGTGCCAGCAGCTTAACATCTAGCACAGGGAGAGGCGAGCAGTACTTC

V gene: TRBV4-1
D gene: .
clone size: .
J gene: TRBJ2-7
CDR3 protein: CASSQDLGVNYEQYF
CDR3 DNA: TGCGCCAGCAGCCAAGATCTCGGGGTCAACTACGAGCAGTACTTC

V gene: TRBV19
D gene: .
clone size: few
J gene: TRBJ1-5
CDR3 protein: CASSIGGDQPQHF
CDR3 DNA: TGTGCCAGTAGTATTGGGGGGGATCAGCCCCAGCATTTT

V gene: TRBV5-1
D gene: .
clone size: .
J gene: TRBJ1-1
CDR3 protein: CASSHWTAQKGNTEAFF
CDR3 DNA: TGCGCCAGCAGCCACTGGACAGCCCAAAAAGGAAACACTGAAGCTTTCTTT

V gene: TRBV6-5
D gene: .
clone size: .
J gene: TRBJ2-3
CDR3 protein: CASRGLMDTQYF
CDR3 DNA: TGTGCCAGCCGGGGACTCATGGATACGCAGTATTTT

V gene: TRBV4-1
D gene: .
clone size: once
J gene: TRBJ2-1
CDR3 protein: CASSQGLVGFSYNEQFF
CDR3 DNA: TGCGCCAGCAGCCAAGGACTAGTGGGATTCTCCTACAATGAGCAGTTCTTC

V gene: TRBV20-1
D gene: TRBD1
clone size: .
J gene: TRBJ1-2
CDR3 protein: CSASHGDSSYGYTF
CDR3 DNA: TGCAGTGCTAGTCATGGGGACAGCTCCTATGGCTACACCTTC

V gene: TRBV11-2
D gene: TRBD1
clone size: .
J gene: TRBJ2-2
CDR3 protein: CASSPLLGTGSSGELFF
CDR3 DNA: TGTGCCAGCAGTCCCTTGCTGGGGACAGGGTCCTCCGGGGAGCTGTTTTTT

V gene: TRBV29-1
D gene: .
clone size: .
J gene: TRBJ2-7
CDR3 protein: CSVEGRAGVSYEQYF
CDR3 DNA: TGCAGCGTTGAAGGTAGGGCAGGGGTCTCCTACGAGCAGTACTTC

V gene: TRBV21-1
D gene: .
clone size: .
J gene: TRBJ1-4
CDR3 protein: CASSKALGEDEKLFF
CDR3 DNA: TGTGCCAGCAGCAAAGCGCTAGGGGAGGATGAAAAACTGTTTTTT

V gene: TRBV29-1
D gene: .
clone size: once
J gene: TRBJ1-6
CDR3 protein: CSVGQNNSPLHF
CDR3 DNA: TGCAGCGTTGGCCAGAATAATTCACCCCTCCACTTT

V gene: TRBV5-1
D gene: .
clone size: .
J gene: TRBJ2-7
CDR3 protein: CASSTGSYEQYF
CDR3 DNA: TGCGCCAGCAGCACGGGCTCCTACGAGCAGTACTTC

V gene: TRBV9
D gene: .
clone size: .
J gene: TRBJ2-3
CDR3 protein: CASSHPGLLETQYF
CDR3 DNA: TGTGCCAGCAGCCATCCGGGTTTGCTAGAGACGCAGTATTTT

V gene: TRBV6-5
D gene: .
clone size: .
J gene: TRBJ1-6
CDR3 protein: CASKVAGNNSPLHF
CDR3 DNA: TGTGCCAGCAAGGTGGCAGGGAATAATTCACCCCTCCACTTT

V gene: TRBV27
D gene: .
clone size: .
J gene: TRBJ1-1
CDR3 protein: CASSFSPGSTEAFF
CDR3 DNA: TGTGCCAGCAGTTTCTCACCGGGTTCCACTGAAGCTTTCTTT

V gene: TRBV10-2
D gene: TRBD2
clone size: .
J gene: TRBJ2-3
CDR3 protein: CASLAGVATDTQYF
CDR3 DNA: TGCGCCAGCCTAGCGGGGGTAGCAACCGATACGCAGTATTTT

V gene: TRBV5-6
D gene: .
clone size: .
J gene: TRBJ2-1
CDR3 protein: CASSLGGGAHNEQFF
CDR3 DNA: TGTGCCAGCAGCTTGGGAGGGGGGGCCCACAATGAGCAGTTCTTC

V gene: TRBV7-3
D gene: .
clone size: .
J gene: TRBJ2-3
CDR3 protein: CASSETGDTQYF
CDR3 DNA: TGTGCCAGCAGCGAGACTGGGGATACGCAGTATTTT

V gene: TRBV12-3/TRBV12-4
D gene: .
clone size: few
J gene: TRBJ1-1
CDR3 protein: CASSYTLNTEAFF
CDR3 DNA: TGTGCCAGCAGTTACACACTGAACACTGAAGCTTTCTTT

V gene: TRBV19
D gene: .
clone size: .
J gene: TRBJ1-5
CDR3 protein: CAGRTGNQPQHF
CDR3 DNA: TGTGCCGGAAGAACAGGGAATCAGCCCCAGCATTTT

V gene: TRBV30
D gene: .
clone size: .
J gene: TRBJ1-5
CDR3 protein: CALRQDFNQPQHF
CDR3 DNA: TGTGCCTTACGACAGGATTTCAATCAGCCCCAGCATTTT

V gene: TRBV24-1
D gene: .
clone size: .
J gene: TRBJ2-2
CDR3 protein: CATREWGGGENTGELFF
CDR3 DNA: TGTGCCACCAGAGAATGGGGAGGGGGAGAAAACACCGGGGAGCTGTTTTTT

V gene: TRBV4-1
D gene: TRBD1
clone size: many
J gene: TRBJ2-2
CDR3 protein: CASSPRQGDLTGELFF
CDR3 DNA: TGCGCCAGCAGCCCACGACAGGGAGACCTCACCGGGGAGCTGTTTTTT